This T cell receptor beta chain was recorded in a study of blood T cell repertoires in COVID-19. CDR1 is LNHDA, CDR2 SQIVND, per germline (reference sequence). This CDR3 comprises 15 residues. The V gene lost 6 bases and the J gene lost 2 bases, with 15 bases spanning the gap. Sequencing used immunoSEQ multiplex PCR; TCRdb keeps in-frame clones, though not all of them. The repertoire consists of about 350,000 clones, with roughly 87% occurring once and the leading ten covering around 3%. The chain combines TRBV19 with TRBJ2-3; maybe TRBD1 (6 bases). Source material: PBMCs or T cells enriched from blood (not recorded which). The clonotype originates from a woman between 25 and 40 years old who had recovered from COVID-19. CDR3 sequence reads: CASRSTGDDTDTQYF. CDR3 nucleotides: TGTGCCAGTAGGTCGACAGGAGATGACACAGATACGCAGTATTTT.